This T cell receptor beta chain was recorded in a study of shared clonotypes between healthy human individuals. Study-wide context: Samples came from two female and a few male donors aged 18 to 49. Points from the study as a whole: Compared with memory subsets, naive subsets generally had larger estimated richness.

A remark on this clone: Its target is unknown.

Naive CD8 isolation took CD45RO-negative cells positively selected for CCR7 and excluded terminally differentiated effector memory CD45RA+ cells. The germline CDR1 and CDR2 sequences are SGHTA and FQGNSA. The CDR3 loop spans 16 amino acids. V lost 3 bases to trimming and J lost 1 base; unmatched junction nucleotides: 3. Genomic DNA of each subset was evenly split across several immunoSEQ plates. The DNA input per sorted-subset replicate PCR was about 190 ng, corresponding to tens of thousands of T cell genomes. TCRdb's copy holds only in-frame clones and misses some; the assay was immunoSEQ multiplex PCR. The repertoire has around 610,000 clones, about 96% of them found once; the top ten carry roughly 0.12%.

The chain links TRBV7-2 to TRBJ2-1, with 10 positions matching TRBD2. The sequence was obtained from a woman in her twenties or thirties in good health. Source material: naive CD8+ T cells sorted from blood. This CDR3 is CASSFNSGRSYNEQFF. CDR3 DNA: TGTGCCAGCAGCTTTAATAGCGGGAGGTCCTACAATGAGCAGTTCTTC.